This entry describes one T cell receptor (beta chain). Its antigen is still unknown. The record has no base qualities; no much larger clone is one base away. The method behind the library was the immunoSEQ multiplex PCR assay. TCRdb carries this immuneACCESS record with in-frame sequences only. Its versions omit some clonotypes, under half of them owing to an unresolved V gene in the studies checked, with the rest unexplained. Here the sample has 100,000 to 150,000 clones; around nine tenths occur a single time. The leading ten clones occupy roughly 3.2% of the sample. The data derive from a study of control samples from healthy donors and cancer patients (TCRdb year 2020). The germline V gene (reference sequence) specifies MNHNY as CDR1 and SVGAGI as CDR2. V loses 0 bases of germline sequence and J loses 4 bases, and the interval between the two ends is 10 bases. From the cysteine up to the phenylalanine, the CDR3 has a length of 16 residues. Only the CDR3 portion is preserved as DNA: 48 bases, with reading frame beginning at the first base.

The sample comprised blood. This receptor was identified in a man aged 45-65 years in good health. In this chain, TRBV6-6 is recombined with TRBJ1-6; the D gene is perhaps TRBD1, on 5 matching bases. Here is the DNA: TGTGCCAGCAGTTACTCGCCGACAGCGTATAATTCACCCCTCCACTTT. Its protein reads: CASSYSPTAYNSPLHF.